The rows below give T cell receptor beta chains drawn from one sample of a study of OX40 agonist ivuxolimab in advanced cancers. The protocol was immunoSEQ multiplex PCR, while the TCRdb copy is restricted to in-frame clones and leaves out a portion. This sample has 50,000 to 65,000 clones, with 92% found just once. Here the sequenced sample was CD4+ or CD8+ T cells sorted from blood, taken in a trial of the OX40 agonist ivuxolimab. These TCRs come from an adult with an advanced solid tumor such as melanoma, head and neck, liver or kidney cancer. The CDR3 runs from the conserved cysteine through the conserved F or W. Fields, in order: V gene, D gene, clone size, J gene, CDR3 protein, CDR3 DNA. D genes are given only for firm matches. Clone size, where shown, is once, few, many, or a class for clones that have expanded.

>TRBV5-4|.|.|TRBJ1-1
CAYAVEGYTEAFF
TGTGCCTACGCGGTGGAAGGATACACTGAAGCTTTCTTT
>TRBV11-3|.|.|TRBJ2-7
CASSSRLVSAGEQYF
TGTGCCAGCAGCTCTCGATTGGTCTCGGCGGGCGAGCAGTACTTC
>TRBV7-2|TRBD2|once|TRBJ2-5
CASSLGLGTETQYF
TGTGCCAGCAGCTTGGGACTAGGGACCGAGACCCAGTACTTC
>TRBV7-9|TRBD2|.|TRBJ2-1
CAGRLAGNNEQFF
TGTGCCGGAAGACTAGCGGGAAACAATGAGCAGTTCTTC
>TRBV28|.|.|TRBJ2-1
CASSLRGLRHNEQFF
TGTGCCAGCAGTTTACGGGGGCTCAGGCACAATGAGCAGTTCTTC
>TRBV4-1|.|.|TRBJ1-5
CASSQGKGLGNQPQHF
TGCGCCAGCAGCCAAGGGAAGGGATTGGGCAATCAGCCCCAGCATTTT
>TRBV13|.|.|TRBJ2-7
CASSGWGAVYEQYF
TGTGCCAGCAGCGGATGGGGGGCCGTCTACGAGCAGTACTTC
>TRBV5-1|.|.|TRBJ2-5
CASSLEAVQETQYF
TGCGCCAGCAGCTTGGAAGCGGTCCAAGAGACCCAGTACTTC
>TRBV11-2|.|.|TRBJ2-1
CASSFPPGAGLNEQFF
TGTGCCAGCAGCTTCCCCCCTGGGGCAGGGTTGAATGAGCAGTTCTTC
>TRBV7-9|.|once|TRBJ2-1
CASSPPWDEQFF
TGTGCCAGCAGCCCCCCCTGGGATGAGCAGTTCTTC
>TRBV29-1|TRBD2|.|TRBJ2-1
CSVDGSGKSNPPNEQFF
TGCAGCGTTGACGGTAGCGGGAAGAGTAACCCCCCCAATGAGCAGTTCTTC
>TRBV25-1|.|once|TRBJ2-5
CASTLGLGETQYF
TGTGCCAGCACGTTGGGGTTGGGAGAGACCCAGTACTTC
>TRBV28|.|.|TRBJ1-5
CASSLKWPYSNQPQHF
TGTGCCAGCAGTTTGAAGTGGCCTTATAGCAATCAGCCCCAGCATTTT
>TRBV14|.|.|TRBJ2-1
CASTGPTYLYNEQFF
TGTGCCAGCACCGGTCCCACCTACCTATACAATGAGCAGTTCTTC
>TRBV21-1|.|.|TRBJ2-3
CASNRPLRDGDTQYF
TGTGCCAGCAACAGACCCCTGCGGGATGGAGATACGCAGTATTTT
>TRBV4-1|TRBD2|.|TRBJ2-1
CASSQDWGGSYNEQFF
TGCGCCAGCAGCCAAGACTGGGGGGGCTCCTACAATGAGCAGTTCTTC
>TRBV14|.|.|TRBJ1-5
CASSTGDQPQHF
TGTGCCAGCAGCACGGGGGATCAGCCCCAGCATTTT
>TRBV5-1|.|.|TRBJ2-2
CASSLDYWNTGELFF
TGCGCCAGCAGCTTGGACTACTGGAACACCGGGGAGCTGTTTTTT
>TRBV15|TRBD2|.|TRBJ2-4
CATDPGGAGKNIQYF
TGTGCAACCGACCCGGGGGGGGCAGGCAAAAACATTCAGTACTTC
>TRBV21-1|.|once|TRBJ2-2
CASSKGGGSGTGELFF
TGTGCCAGCAGCAAAGGGGGCGGGAGTGGAACCGGGGAGCTGTTTTTT
>TRBV9|.|.|TRBJ1-5
CASSVGTGNQPQHF
TGTGCCAGCAGCGTAGGCACGGGCAATCAGCCCCAGCATTTT
>TRBV19|.|.|TRBJ2-1
CASSPERKTQFF
TGTGCCAGTAGTCCCGAACGAAAAACGCAGTTCTTC
>TRBV7-9|TRBD2|.|TRBJ2-3
CASSPVDSGGTQYF
TGTGCCAGCAGCCCGGTAGATAGCGGGGGTACGCAGTATTTT
>TRBV13|TRBD2|.|TRBJ2-1
CASSQASGVYNEQFF
TGTGCCAGCAGCCAAGCTAGCGGAGTCTACAATGAGCAGTTCTTC
>TRBV4-1|TRBD2|once|TRBJ2-1
CASSQVGLAMNEQFF
TGCGCCAGCAGCCAAGTAGGACTAGCGATGAATGAGCAGTTCTTC
>TRBV7-8|.|.|TRBJ2-7
CASNGGSYEQYF
TGTGCCTCGAACGGGGGCTCCTACGAGCAGTACTTC
>TRBV11-2|TRBD1|.|TRBJ2-7
CASSSRGFYEQYF
TGTGCCAGCAGTTCCAGGGGGTTCTACGAGCAGTACTTC
>TRBV28|TRBD1|.|TRBJ2-1
CASSFLVRGNNEQFF
TGTGCCAGCAGTTTTCTAGTCAGGGGGAACAATGAGCAGTTCTTC
>TRBV28|.|.|TRBJ2-7
CASTKGGARPSGISYEQYF
TGTGCCAGCACAAAGGGGGGGGCGCGCCCTTCGGGAATATCTTACGAGCAGTACTTC
>TRBV5-4|.|.|TRBJ2-2
CASSFGNTGELFF
TGTGCCAGCAGCTTCGGGAACACCGGGGAGCTGTTTTTT
>TRBV19|TRBD1|once|TRBJ2-7
CASSATGGAYEQYF
TGTGCCAGTAGTGCCACAGGGGGTGCCTACGAGCAGTACTTC
>TRBV19|.|.|TRBJ1-1
CASSSGFGVMNTEAFF
TGTGCCAGTAGTAGTGGGTTCGGGGTTATGAACACTGAAGCTTTCTTT
>TRBV6-6|.|.|TRBJ2-2
CASSYSIAATGELFF
TGTGCCAGCAGTTACTCGATCGCTGCCACCGGGGAGCTGTTTTTT
>TRBV6-1|TRBD2|.|TRBJ2-2
CASSETSGRAIRYTGELFF
TGTGCCAGCAGTGAAACTAGCGGGAGGGCCATTAGATACACCGGGGAGCTGTTTTTT
>TRBV28|TRBD1|.|TRBJ2-1
CASSFPSTGGSYNEQFF
TGTGCCAGCAGTTTCCCCTCGACAGGGGGCTCCTACAATGAGCAGTTCTTC
>TRBV7-2|.|.|TRBJ2-7
CASSPSLTYEQYF
TGTGCCAGCAGCCCCTCCCTCACCTACGAGCAGTACTTC
>TRBV19|TRBD2|.|TRBJ2-1
CASSMGGAYNEQFF
TGTGCCAGTAGTATGGGGGGGGCCTACAATGAGCAGTTCTTC
>TRBV7-2|TRBD1|.|TRBJ2-7
CASSSDRSYEQYF
TGTGCCAGCAGCTCGGACAGGAGCTACGAGCAGTACTTC
>TRBV13|.|.|TRBJ1-4
CASSFLNEKLFF
TGTGCCAGCAGCTTTCTTAATGAAAAACTGTTTTTT
>TRBV6-5|.|.|TRBJ2-7
CASSYSSVGSLEQYF
TGTGCCAGCAGTTACTCGTCGGTGGGTTCTCTCGAGCAGTACTTC
>TRBV5-1|.|.|TRBJ1-4
CASSLDGFFNEKLFF
TGCGCCAGCAGCCTGGACGGATTTTTTAATGAAAAACTGTTTTTT
>TRBV7-2|TRBD2|few|TRBJ2-7
CATIAGVKTSYEQYF
TGTGCCACAATAGCGGGAGTAAAGACCTCCTACGAGCAGTACTTC
>TRBV7-8|.|.|TRBJ1-1
CASSVGLQGEAFF
TGTGCCAGCAGCGTTGGACTACAGGGTGAAGCTTTCTTT
>TRBV5-1|TRBD2|.|TRBJ2-1
CASGLVPYNEQFF
TGCGCCAGCGGACTAGTCCCCTACAATGAGCAGTTCTTC
>TRBV9|.|.|TRBJ2-7
CASSVEPESSYEQYF
TGTGCCAGCAGCGTAGAACCCGAAAGCTCCTACGAGCAGTACTTC
>TRBV5-1|TRBD2|.|TRBJ2-4
CASSEAGGYIQYF
TGCGCCAGCTCGGAAGCGGGAGGGTACATTCAGTACTTC
>TRBV6-1|.|.|TRBJ2-7
CASSEPPGDMYF
TGTGCCAGCAGCGAACCCCCCGGTGATATGTACTTC
>TRBV28|.|.|TRBJ2-5
CASSFPPGHQETQYF
TGTGCCAGCAGTTTCCCTCCTGGACATCAAGAGACCCAGTACTTC
>TRBV6-5|TRBD1|.|TRBJ2-1
CASSPGTAYNEQFF
TGTGCCAGCAGTCCCGGGACAGCCTACAATGAGCAGTTCTTC
>TRBV19|TRBD2|.|TRBJ2-5
CASSIGSGRYETQYF
TGTGCCAGTAGTATTGGTAGCGGGAGATATGAGACCCAGTACTTC
>TRBV29-1|.|medium-sized|TRBJ1-2
CSVERNYYGYTF
TGCAGCGTTGAGCGTAACTACTATGGCTACACCTTC
>TRBV29-1|TRBD2|.|TRBJ2-1
CSVEDTSGRFDEQFF
TGCAGCGTTGAAGACACTAGCGGGAGGTTCGATGAGCAGTTCTTC
>TRBV5-5|TRBD1|.|TRBJ2-7
CASSYGTGGGYEQYF
TGTGCCAGCAGCTACGGGACAGGGGGAGGCTACGAGCAGTACTTC
>TRBV7-7|.|.|TRBJ2-1
CASSLSGLAREQFF
TGTGCTAGCAGCTTATCGGGACTCGCCCGTGAGCAGTTCTTC
>TRBV5-5|.|.|TRBJ2-7
CASSLSRAGEQYF
TGTGCCAGCAGCCTGAGTAGGGCAGGGGAGCAGTACTTC
>TRBV30|.|.|TRBJ2-6
CAWSVVGAGANVLTF
TGTGCCTGGAGTGTTGTGGGGGCCGGGGCCAACGTCCTGACTTTC